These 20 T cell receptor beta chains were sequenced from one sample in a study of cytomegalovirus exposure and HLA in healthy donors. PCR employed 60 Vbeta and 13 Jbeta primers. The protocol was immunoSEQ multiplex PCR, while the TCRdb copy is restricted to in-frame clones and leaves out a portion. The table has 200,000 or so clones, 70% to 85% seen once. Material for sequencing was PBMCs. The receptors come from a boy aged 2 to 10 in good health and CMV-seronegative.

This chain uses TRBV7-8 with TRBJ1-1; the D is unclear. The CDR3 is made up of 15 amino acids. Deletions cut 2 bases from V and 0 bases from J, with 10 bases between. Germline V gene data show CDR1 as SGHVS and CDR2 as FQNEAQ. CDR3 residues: CASSLLQTMNTEAFF. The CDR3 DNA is TGTGCCAGCAGCTTATTACAGACTATGAACACTGAAGCTTTCTTT.

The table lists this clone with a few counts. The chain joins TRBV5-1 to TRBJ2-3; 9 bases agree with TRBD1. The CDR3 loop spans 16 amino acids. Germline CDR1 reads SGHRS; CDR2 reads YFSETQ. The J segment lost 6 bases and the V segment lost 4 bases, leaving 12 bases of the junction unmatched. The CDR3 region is CASSLKGQGQGDTQYF. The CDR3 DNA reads TGCGCCAGCAGCCTGAAGGGACAGGGCCAAGGGGATACGCAGTATTTT. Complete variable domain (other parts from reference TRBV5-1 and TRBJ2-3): KAGVTQTPRYLIKTRGQQVTLSCSPISGHRSVSWYQQTPGQGLQFLFEYFSETQRNKGNFPGRFSGRQFSNSRSEMNVSTLELGDSALYLCASSLKGQGQGDTQYFGPGTRLTVL.

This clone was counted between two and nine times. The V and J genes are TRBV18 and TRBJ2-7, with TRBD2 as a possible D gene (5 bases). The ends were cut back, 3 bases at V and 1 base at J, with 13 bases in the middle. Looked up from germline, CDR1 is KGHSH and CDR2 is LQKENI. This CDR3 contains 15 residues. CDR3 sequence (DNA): TGTGCCAGCTCACCGGGCAGCGGTAATTCCTACGAGCAGTACTTC. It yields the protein CASSPGSGNSYEQYF.

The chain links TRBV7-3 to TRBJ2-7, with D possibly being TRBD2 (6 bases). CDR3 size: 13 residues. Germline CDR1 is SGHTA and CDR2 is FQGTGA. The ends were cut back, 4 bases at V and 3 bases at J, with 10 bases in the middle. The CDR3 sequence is CASSSRGNYEQYF. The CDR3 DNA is TGTGCCAGCAGCTCCCGGGGGAACTACGAGCAGTACTTC.

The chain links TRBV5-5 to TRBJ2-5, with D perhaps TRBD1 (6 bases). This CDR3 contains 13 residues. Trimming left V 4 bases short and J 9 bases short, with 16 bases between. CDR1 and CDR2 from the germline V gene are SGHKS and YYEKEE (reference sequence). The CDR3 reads CASSPTGPRAQYF. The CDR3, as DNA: TGTGCCAGCAGCCCGACAGGACCACGGGCCCAGTACTTC.

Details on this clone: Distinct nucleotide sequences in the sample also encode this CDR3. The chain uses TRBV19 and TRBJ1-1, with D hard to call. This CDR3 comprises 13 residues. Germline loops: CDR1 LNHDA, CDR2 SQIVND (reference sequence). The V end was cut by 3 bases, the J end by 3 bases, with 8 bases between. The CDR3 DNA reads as TGTGCCAGTAGTATCGGCCGGGACACTGAAGCTTTCTTT. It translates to CASSIGRDTEAFF.

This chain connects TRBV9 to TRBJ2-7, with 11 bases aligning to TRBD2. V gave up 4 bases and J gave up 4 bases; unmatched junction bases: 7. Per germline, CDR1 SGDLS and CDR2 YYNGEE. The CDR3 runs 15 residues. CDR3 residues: CASSSTSGGNYEQYF. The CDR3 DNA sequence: TGTGCCAGCAGCAGTACTAGCGGGGGAAATTACGAGCAGTACTTC.

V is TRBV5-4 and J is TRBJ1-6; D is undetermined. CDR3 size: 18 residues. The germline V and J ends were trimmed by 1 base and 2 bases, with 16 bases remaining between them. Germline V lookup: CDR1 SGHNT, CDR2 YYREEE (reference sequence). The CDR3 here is CASSLSRPREPYNSPLHF. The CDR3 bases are TGTGCCAGCAGCTTGTCCCGACCTAGGGAGCCCTATAATTCACCCCTCCACTTT. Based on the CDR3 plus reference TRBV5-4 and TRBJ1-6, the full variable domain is ETGVTQSPTHLIKTRGQQVTLRCSSQSGHNTVSWYQQALGQGPQFIFQYYREEENGRGNFPPRFSGLQFPNYSSELNVNALELDDSALYLCASSLSRPREPYNSPLHFGNGTRLTVT.

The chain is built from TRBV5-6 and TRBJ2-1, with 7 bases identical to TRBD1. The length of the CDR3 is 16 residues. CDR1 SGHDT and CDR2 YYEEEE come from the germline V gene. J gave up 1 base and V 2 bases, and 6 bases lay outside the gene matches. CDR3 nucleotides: TGTGCCAGCAGCTTATTCAGGGGGAGTTCCTACAATGAGCAGTTCTTC. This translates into CASSLFRGSSYNEQFF.

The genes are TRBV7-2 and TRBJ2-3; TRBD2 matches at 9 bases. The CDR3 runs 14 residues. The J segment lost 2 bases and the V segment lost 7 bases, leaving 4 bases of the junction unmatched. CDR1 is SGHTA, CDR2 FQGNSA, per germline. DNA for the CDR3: TGTGCCAGCAAGATAGCGGGGGCCACAGATACGCAGTATTTT. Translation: CASKIAGATDTQYF.

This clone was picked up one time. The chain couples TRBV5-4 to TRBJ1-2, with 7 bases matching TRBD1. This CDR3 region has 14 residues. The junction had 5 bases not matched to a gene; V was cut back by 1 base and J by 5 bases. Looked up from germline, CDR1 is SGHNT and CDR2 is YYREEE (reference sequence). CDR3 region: CASSLRGTDYGYTF. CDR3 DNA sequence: TGTGCCAGCAGCTTGAGGGGGACAGATTATGGCTACACCTTC.

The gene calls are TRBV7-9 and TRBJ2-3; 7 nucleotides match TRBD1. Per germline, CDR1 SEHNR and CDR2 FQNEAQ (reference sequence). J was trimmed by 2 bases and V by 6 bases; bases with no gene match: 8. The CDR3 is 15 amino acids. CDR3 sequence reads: CASSFRQGITDTQYF. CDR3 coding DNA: TGTGCCAGCAGTTTTCGACAGGGCATCACAGATACGCAGTATTTT.

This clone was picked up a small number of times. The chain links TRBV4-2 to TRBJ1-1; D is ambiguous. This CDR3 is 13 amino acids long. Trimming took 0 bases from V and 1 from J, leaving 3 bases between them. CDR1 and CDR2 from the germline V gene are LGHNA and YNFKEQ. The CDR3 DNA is TGTGCCAGCAGCCAAGATAAGAACACTGAAGCTTTCTTT. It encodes CASSQDKNTEAFF.

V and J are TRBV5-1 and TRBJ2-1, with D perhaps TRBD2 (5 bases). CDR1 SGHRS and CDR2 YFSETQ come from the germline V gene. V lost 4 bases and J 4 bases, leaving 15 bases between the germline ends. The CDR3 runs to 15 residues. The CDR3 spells CASSPTLAGYNEQFF. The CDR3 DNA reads TGCGCCAGCAGCCCGACTTTGGCGGGTTACAATGAGCAGTTCTTC.

CDR3 sequence reads: CASIGTGLNTEAFF. As DNA, the CDR3 is TGTGCCAGTATCGGGACAGGGTTGAACACTGAAGCTTTCTTT. The rearrangement uses TRBV19 and TRBJ1-1; 9 positions agree with TRBD1. CDR3 size: 14 residues. The germline V gene has CDR1 LNHDA and CDR2 SQIVND (reference sequence). Losses at the gene ends were 7 bases for V and 0 bases for J; bases not matched to a gene: 3.

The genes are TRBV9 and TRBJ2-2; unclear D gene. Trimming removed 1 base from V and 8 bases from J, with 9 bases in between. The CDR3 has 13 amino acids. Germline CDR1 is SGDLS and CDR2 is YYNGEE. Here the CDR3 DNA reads TGTGCCAGCAGCGTATCCTTTCTGGGGGAGCTGTTTTTT. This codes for CASSVSFLGELFF.

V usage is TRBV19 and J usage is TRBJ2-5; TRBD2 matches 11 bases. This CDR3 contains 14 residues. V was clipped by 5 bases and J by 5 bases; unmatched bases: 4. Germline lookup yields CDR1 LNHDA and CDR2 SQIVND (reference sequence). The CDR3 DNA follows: TGTGCCAGTAGTTTCGGGACTAGCGGTGAGACCCAGTACTTC. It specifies CASSFGTSGETQYF.

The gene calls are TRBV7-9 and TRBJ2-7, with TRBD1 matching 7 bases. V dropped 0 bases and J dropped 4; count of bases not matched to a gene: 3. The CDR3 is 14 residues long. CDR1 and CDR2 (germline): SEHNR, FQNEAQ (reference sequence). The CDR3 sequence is CASSLAGTAYEQYF. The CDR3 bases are TGTGCCAGCAGCTTAGCGGGGACAGCGTACGAGCAGTACTTC.

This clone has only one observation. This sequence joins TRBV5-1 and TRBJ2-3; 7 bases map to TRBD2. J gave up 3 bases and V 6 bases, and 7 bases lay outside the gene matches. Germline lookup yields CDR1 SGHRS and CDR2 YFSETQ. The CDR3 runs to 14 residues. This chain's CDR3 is CASTREAVTDTQYF. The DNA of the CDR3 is TGCGCCAGCACTCGGGAGGCGGTTACAGATACGCAGTATTTT.

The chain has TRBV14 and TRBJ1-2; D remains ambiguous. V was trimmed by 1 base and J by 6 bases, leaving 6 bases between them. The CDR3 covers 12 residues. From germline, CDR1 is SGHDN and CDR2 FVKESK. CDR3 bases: TGTGCCAGCAGCCAAGCCCTCGATGGCTACACCTTC. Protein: CASSQALDGYTF. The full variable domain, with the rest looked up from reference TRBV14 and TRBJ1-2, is EAGVTQFPSHSVIEKGQTVTLRCDPISGHDNLYWYRRVMGKEIKFLLHFVKESKQDESGMPNNRFLAERTGGTYSTLKVQPAELEDSGVYFCASSQALDGYTFGSGTRLTVV.